This T cell receptor beta chain was observed in a study of long-term antiretroviral therapy in people with HIV. General study points: ART preceded a rise in diversity that nonetheless stayed lower than in transplant donor controls. Versus controls, repertoires in people with HIV had narrower CDR3 length ranges.

Concerning this clone: Antigen specificity is unknown.

Sequencing used immunoSEQ v3.0 at survey level. TCRdb keeps only in-frame clones here, not all; method: immunoSEQ multiplex PCR. This sample has around 16,000 clones, with roughly 80% found just once. The length of the CDR3 is 14 residues. V shed 6 bases and J 5 bases; nucleotides not matched to a gene: 8. Germline CDR1 and CDR2: KGHSH and LQKENI. One or more pre-ART and two or more post-ART PBMC samples were available from each donor. The chain joins TRBV18 to TRBJ2-5, with 8 bases that match TRBD1. The sequence derives from a man aged 25-45 years with HIV. Sequenced here: unsorted PBMCs, sampled about 1.2 years before starting antiretroviral therapy. The CDR3 DNA reads as TGTGCCAGCTCCCCCGGGACAGGAGGGGAGACCCAGTACTTC. Translated, it gives CASSPGTGGETQYF.